A selection of T cell receptor beta chains follows, all from one sample in a study of blood T cell repertoires in COVID-19. Profiled with immunoSEQ multiplex PCR; TCRdb holds only in-frame clones, not every one. The sample shows under 200,000 clones, more than 70% of them seen only once. The sequencing input was PBMCs or T cells enriched from blood (not recorded which). Receptors originate from a young woman who had recovered from COVID-19. CDR3s include the opening cysteine and the closing phenylalanine or tryptophan. Each record gives: V gene, J gene, D gene, clone size, CDR3 protein, CDR3 DNA. A D gene is named only where the DNA matches it firmly. The size entry is marked missing in some rows and otherwise reads once, few, many or a size class.

TRBV28	TRBJ2-5	TRBD2	NA	CASSLSRRGGKETQYF	TGTGCCAGCAGTTTATCGCGGCGGGGGGGAAAAGAGACCCAGTACTTC
TRBV7-6	TRBJ2-2	NA	NA	CASNQDLVKLFF	TGTGCCAGCAACCAGGATCTTGTGAAGCTGTTTTTT
TRBV2	TRBJ1-1	TRBD1	NA	CASSEALGTGVAEAFF	TGTGCCAGCAGTGAAGCGCTTGGGACAGGGGTAGCTGAAGCTTTCTTT
TRBV7-2	TRBJ2-3	NA	NA	CASSIREHISSGDTQYF	TGTGCCAGCAGCATAAGGGAGCACATCTCGTCGGGAGATACGCAGTATTTT
TRBV10-3	TRBJ2-1	NA	NA	CAISVGLYNEQFF	TGTGCCATCAGTGTAGGACTATACAATGAGCAGTTCTTC
TRBV6-5	TRBJ2-6	NA	once	CASSDEGAGANVLTF	TGTGCCAGCAGCGACGAAGGGGCCGGGGCCAACGTCCTGACTTTC
TRBV15	TRBJ1-1	TRBD1	NA	CATSRGGQGMAAFF	TGTGCCACCAGCAGAGGCGGACAGGGGATGGCAGCTTTCTTT
TRBV9	TRBJ1-3	TRBD1	NA	CASSEGTVQAGNTIYF	TGTGCCAGCAGCGAGGGGACAGTTCAGGCAGGAAACACCATATATTTT
TRBV18	TRBJ2-2	NA	NA	CASSPPNRESAGELFF	TGTGCCAGCTCACCACCTAACAGGGAGTCGGCCGGGGAGCTGTTTTTT
TRBV4-1	TRBJ1-2	NA	once	CASSQVLTGNYGYTF	TGCGCCAGCAGCCAAGTTTTAACCGGTAACTATGGCTACACCTTC
TRBV2	TRBJ2-7	TRBD1	NA	CASSRGQGVWEQYF	TGTGCCAGCAGTAGGGGACAGGGTGTTTGGGAGCAGTACTTC
TRBV28	TRBJ1-3	NA	NA	CASSLYYGNTIYF	TGTGCCAGCAGTTTATACTATGGAAACACCATATATTTT
TRBV5-6	TRBJ2-4	NA	NA	CASSGTSSVTKNIQYF	TGTGCCAGCAGCGGAACCTCTAGCGTTACCAAAAACATTCAGTACTTC
TRBV7-3	TRBJ1-2	NA	NA	CASSITNYGYTF	TGTGCCAGCAGCATCACTAACTATGGCTACACCTTC
TRBV6-1	TRBJ2-7	TRBD1	NA	CASSDNPGQGNDEQYF	TGTGCCAGCAGTGACAACCCGGGACAGGGGAATGACGAGCAGTACTTC
TRBV7-6	TRBJ2-7	TRBD1	NA	CASSLGRDRGSYEQYF	TGTGCCAGCAGCTTAGGTCGCGACAGGGGGTCCTACGAGCAGTACTTC
TRBV11-2	TRBJ1-2	TRBD1	NA	CASSYQGDYGYTF	TGTGCCAGCAGCTACCAGGGGGACTATGGCTACACCTTC
TRBV6-5	TRBJ1-2	NA	NA	CASSPTGGYGYTF	TGTGCCAGCAGTCCAACCGGGGGTTATGGCTACACCTTC
TRBV6-5	TRBJ2-5	NA	once	CASSRDNRETQYF	TGTGCCAGCAGCCGGGACAACCGAGAGACCCAGTACTTC
TRBV5-4	TRBJ2-7	NA	once	CASSHSTVSYEQYF	TGTGCCAGCAGCCATAGTACAGTCTCCTACGAGCAGTACTTC
TRBV24-1	TRBJ1-2	NA	NA	CATSRSGNYGYTF	TGTGCCACCAGTCGTAGCGGTAACTATGGCTACACCTTC
TRBV7-9	TRBJ2-3	TRBD1	NA	CASSRDRITDTQYF	TGTGCCAGCAGCCGGGACAGGATCACAGATACGCAGTATTTT
TRBV13	TRBJ1-6	TRBD1	NA	CASSSGTGGFLGGNSPLHF	TGTGCCAGCAGTTCCGGGACAGGGGGCTTTCTGGGCGGTAATTCACCCCTCCACTTT
TRBV9	TRBJ1-2	NA	few	CASSVPRTGVDYGYTF	TGTGCCAGCAGCGTCCCACGCACTGGAGTTGACTATGGCTACACCTTC
TRBV28	TRBJ2-4	NA	NA	CASSFRGLVNIQYF	TGTGCCAGCAGTTTCCGCGGACTTGTGAACATTCAGTACTTC
TRBV2	TRBJ2-3	TRBD2	NA	CASSFDSGGATDTQYF	TGTGCCAGCAGCTTCGATAGCGGGGGGGCCACAGATACGCAGTATTTT
TRBV9	TRBJ2-6	NA	NA	CASSVSRLSGANVLTF	TGTGCCAGCAGCGTATCTCGACTCTCTGGGGCCAACGTCCTGACTTTC